Listed below are T cell receptor beta chains from one sample, sequenced in a study of cytomegalovirus exposure and HLA in healthy donors. Using immunoSEQ multiplex PCR, the repertoire was profiled, and TCRdb retains in-frame clones only, with some absent. The listing records tens of thousands of clones. Sequenced material: PBMCs. The receptors originated from a man between 35 and 55 years old in good health and CMV-seronegative. Each CDR3 is given with its conserved first and last residue.

CDR3 protein: CASSKQGSAYTIYF
V gene: TRBV28

CDR3 protein: CSVDRTVSDTQYF
V gene: TRBV29-1

CDR3 protein: CATQSWQASRIQYF
V gene: TRBV6-5

CDR3 protein: CASSLGLAGPRGDTQYF
V gene: TRBV28

CDR3 protein: CASSNVGGGDEQFF
V gene: TRBV7-2

CDR3 protein: CASSTQDGGTTKNIQYF
V gene: TRBV27

CDR3 protein: CASMEGNTGELFF
V gene: TRBV5-1

CDR3 protein: CASRTSSNTEAFF
V gene: TRBV5-1

CDR3 protein: CACEQGGDSPLHF
V gene: TRBV2

CDR3 protein: CASSRDGGFAGELFF
V gene: TRBV11-2

CDR3 protein: CASSIPQGNRYLFF
V gene: TRBV19

CDR3 protein: CASRGASGQPQHF
V gene: TRBV6-5

CDR3 protein: CACGTGYNEQFF
V gene: TRBV6-5

CDR3 protein: CASTWTGSRSQPQHF
V gene: TRBV28

CDR3 protein: CASDLAGTRISSYNSPLHF
V gene: TRBV5-8

CDR3 protein: CASSPGHWGLSSGNTIYF
V gene: TRBV9

CDR3 protein: CASSQERGTRVNYGYTF
V gene: TRBV4-1

CDR3 protein: CASSQGTSGYNEQFF
V gene: TRBV6-5

CDR3 protein: CASSGQEAYYGYTF
V gene: TRBV25-1

CDR3 protein: CAWSGGLAGGGDTQYF
V gene: TRBV30

CDR3 protein: CASSTGAGNTIYF
V gene: TRBV6-1

CDR3 protein: CASSPLTGNTEAFF
V gene: TRBV5-1

CDR3 protein: CASRNNGVGGAYEQYF
V gene: TRBV19

CDR3 protein: CSVDRDREGEQYF
V gene: TRBV29-1

CDR3 protein: CASIKSSTGELFF
V gene: TRBV19

CDR3 protein: CASSINSGVSEKLFF
V gene: TRBV19

CDR3 protein: CASSERQQRGTGELFF
V gene: TRBV6-1

CDR3 protein: CAWSVMGDSPLHF
V gene: TRBV30

CDR3 protein: CASSWIPGQEAYEQYF
V gene: TRBV5-1

CDR3 protein: CASSLGILDREFYGYTF
V gene: TRBV5-1

CDR3 protein: CAISQRIGQGGNTQYF
V gene: TRBV10-3

CDR3 protein: CATQDRGLNEQFF
V gene: TRBV2

CDR3 protein: CASSIGTEAFF
V gene: TRBV7-9

CDR3 protein: CASSITGNPMEELFF
V gene: TRBV7-3

CDR3 protein: CASSIGVQAYEQYF
V gene: TRBV19

CDR3 protein: CASSDQVTDTQYF
V gene: TRBV10-1

CDR3 protein: CSVDGGQGNYGYTF
V gene: TRBV29-1

CDR3 protein: CASSLVPGQDNEKLFF
V gene: TRBV5-1

CDR3 protein: CASSQVGRSANTGELFF
V gene: TRBV4-2

CDR3 protein: CASSRGDGNQPQHF
V gene: TRBV2

CDR3 protein: CASSVAGQGHTEAFF
V gene: TRBV9

CDR3 protein: CASSLEWGSGKLYEQYF
V gene: TRBV7-8

CDR3 protein: CASSPQTSGGANEQFF
V gene: TRBV18

CDR3 protein: CATSRGHLNYGYTF
V gene: TRBV6-1

CDR3 protein: CASSQGLRTEAFF
V gene: TRBV19

CDR3 protein: CASSFQGAPATNEKLFF
V gene: TRBV5-1

CDR3 protein: CASSSTGGLWEKLFF
V gene: TRBV7-9

CDR3 protein: CASSYITGGGEKLFF
V gene: TRBV6-5

CDR3 protein: CASSQALGRGTGELFF
V gene: TRBV14

CDR3 protein: CASSGGPPAYEQYF
V gene: TRBV9

CDR3 protein: CASSWDRGLGEQYF
V gene: TRBV5-6

CDR3 protein: CASGSQGRGYTF
V gene: TRBV12-5

CDR3 protein: CASSWTSGGADTQYF
V gene: TRBV5-1

CDR3 protein: CASSEVSGGAEFRTDTQYF
V gene: TRBV6-1

CDR3 protein: CASSLDAWGDEKLFF
V gene: TRBV7-9

CDR3 protein: CASSLFMASEAFF
V gene: TRBV7-8